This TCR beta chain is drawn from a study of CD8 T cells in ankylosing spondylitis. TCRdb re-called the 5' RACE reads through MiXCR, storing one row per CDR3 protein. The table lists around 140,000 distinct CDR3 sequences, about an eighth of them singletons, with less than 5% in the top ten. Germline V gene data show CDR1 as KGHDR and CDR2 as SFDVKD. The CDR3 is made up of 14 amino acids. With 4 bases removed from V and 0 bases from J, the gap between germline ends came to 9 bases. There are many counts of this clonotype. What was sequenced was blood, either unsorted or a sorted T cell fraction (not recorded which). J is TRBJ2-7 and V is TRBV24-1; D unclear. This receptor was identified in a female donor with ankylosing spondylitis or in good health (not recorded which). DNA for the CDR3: TGTGCCACCAGTGACCCAAACCGCTCCTACGAGCAGTACTTC. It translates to CATSDPNRSYEQYF.